What follows is one T cell receptor beta chain and its context. No conserved phenylalanine or tryptophan ends this CDR3, so it is likely a read error. The limits of the CDR3 on the DNA are not certain, so only TCRdb's listed CDR3 is given. The entry originates in a study of CD4 and CD8 cells across lung adenocarcinoma regions. Germline CDR1 and CDR2: MNHNS and SASEGT. The CDR3 adds up to 16 amino acids, both ends counted. MiXCR, applied by TCRdb to the PCR reads, yields one record per CDR3 protein. The sample holds 12,000 or so distinct CDR3 sequences, about 50% seen once. This sequence joins TRBV6-1 and TRBJ2-5; the table's D call, TRBD1, has no DNA check behind it. The sample consisted of CD8+ T cells from the center of a lung tumor. This receptor was taken from a female donor with lung adenocarcinoma. The CD4 and CD8 labels of this study may be unreliable. The CDR3 spells CASSPPERGLQASRLS.